This entry is about one T cell receptor (beta chain). Its antigen remains unidentified. This specimen comes from a study of T cell responses to AZD1222 COVID-19 vaccine. Study observations and caveats: Distributed over spike, vaccine-associated CD4 TCRs predominated at 160-218 and 743-854. Unmutated variant regions reportedly attract nearly half of all spike-specific TCRs. Donors were chiefly white British, with a greater number of females, and clonal diversity was perhaps underestimated.

Assay used: immunoSEQ multiplex PCR; TCRdb lists only in-frame clones, some missing. The sample gives around 25,000 clones, around 86% of which show up once; approximately 30% is in the top ten. Trimming removed 1 base from V and 4 bases from J, with 12 bases in between. This CDR3 has 14 residues. Germline CDR1 reads SGHRS; CDR2 reads YFSETQ. This clonotype was obtained from an adult who received the AZD1222 COVID-19 vaccine. This chain uses TRBV5-1 with TRBJ2-7; D might be TRBD1 (6 bases). The material was peripheral blood, obtained 28 days after the second AZD1222 dose. The CDR3, as DNA: TGCGCCAGCAGCTTGTCGTGGGGGCAGTACGAGCAGTACTTC. This encodes CASSLSWGQYEQYF.